This T cell receptor (beta chain) was retrieved from a study of PD-1 blockade in mismatch repair-deficient tumors. Background on the study: Enrolled about 2012-2016, patients had progressing, pretreated mismatch repair-deficient cancers of 12 types. Study-level results: 142 unique blood TCRs came from expansion to three of seven peptides.

This CDR3 comprises 14 residues. Trimming took 5 bases from V and 5 from J, leaving 16 bases between them. Germline assignment: CDR1 SGHRS and CDR2 YFSETQ. A note on this clone: Antigen specificity is unknown.

Measured with immunoSEQ multiplex PCR; TCRdb has only the in-frame clones, and not every one. Of more than 12,000 clones listed, 84% are singletons. The sample's time point: roughly ten-day in vitro stimulation with candidate neoantigen peptide 4. This sequence joins TRBV5-1 and TRBJ2-5, with TRBD2 as a possible D gene (6 bases). This TCR derives from an adult with mismatch repair-deficient cancer. The material sequenced was cells cultured in vitro, taken from a patient treated with pembrolizumab. This CDR3 reads CASSRGGGGETQYF. CDR3 bases: TGCGCCAGCAGTCGGGGAGGAGGTGGGGAGACCCAGTACTTC.